The next 6 T cell receptor beta chains were all read from a single sample in a study of T cell responses to AZD1222 COVID-19 vaccine. Some clones are missing from TCRdb's copy, which holds only in-frame ones; the method was immunoSEQ multiplex PCR. Here the sample spans about 99,000 clones, about 90% being singletons. The sequenced sample was peripheral blood, obtained on day 0 of AZD1222 vaccination. The receptors stem from an adult in good health.

The chain uses TRBV7-3 and TRBJ2-2; a possible D gene is TRBD2 (6 bases). CDR1 SGHTA and CDR2 FQGTGA come from the germline V gene. The CDR3 is 17 amino acids. Trimming took off 2 bases at V and 3 bases at J, with 16 bases between the two ends. The CDR3: CASSLEWRGRYTGELFF. The DNA of the CDR3 is TGTGCCAGCAGCTTAGAGTGGCGGGGCCGGTACACCGGGGAGCTGTTTTTT.

In its sample, this clone was seen a few times. The chain employs TRBV11-1 and TRBJ1-5; D is ambiguous. Trimming stripped 4 bases from V and 3 bases from J, with 7 bases between. From germline, CDR1 is SGHAT and CDR2 FQDESV (reference sequence). CDR3 size: 13 residues. The CDR3 bases are TGTGCCAGCAGCTCGGTGCCCAATCAGCCCCAGCATTTT. Its translation: CASSSVPNQPQHF.

The V gene is TRBV7-8, the J gene TRBJ2-3, with 15 bases identical to TRBD2. V shed 7 bases, J shed 3 bases, and the junction held 8 bases outside the gene matches. CDR1 SGHVS and CDR2 FQNEAQ come from the germline V gene. This CDR3 contains 17 residues. CDR3 sequence reads: CASTLGGLAGGTDTQYF. The DNA for the CDR3 is TGTGCCAGCACCCTAGGGGGACTAGCGGGGGGAACAGATACGCAGTATTTT.

This clone is a singleton in its sample. This rearrangement joins TRBV5-6 to TRBJ1-2, with D unresolved. V was trimmed by 4 bases and J by 4 bases, leaving 11 bases between them. CDR3 length: 13 amino acids. Germline V gene sequence: CDR1 SGHDT, CDR2 YYEEEE. The CDR3 sequence: CASSRTGVYGYTF. The CDR3 region has the DNA TGTGCCAGCAGCCGGACCGGCGTCTATGGCTACACCTTC.

This clone was picked up one time. The V gene is TRBV7-8, the J gene TRBJ2-7; D is uncertain. The CDR3 spans 12 residues. Trimming took off 4 bases at V and 2 bases at J, with 6 bases between the two ends. Germline CDR1 SGHVS, CDR2 FQNEAQ. The CDR3 nucleotides are TGTGCCAGCAGCTACAACCCCTACGAGCAGTACTTC. This translates into CASSYNPYEQYF. Full variable domain (remainder filled in from reference TRBV7-8 and TRBJ2-7): GAGVSQSPRYKVAKRGQDVALRCDPISGHVSLFWYQQALGQGPEFLTYFQNEAQLDKSGLPSDRFFAERPEGSVSTLKIQRTQQEDSAVYLCASSYNPYEQYFGPGTRLTVT.

The chain has TRBV24-1 and TRBJ2-2; possibly TRBD1 for D (6 bases). This CDR3 is 13 amino acids long. Germline V lookup: CDR1 KGHDR, CDR2 SFDVKD. V gave up 12 bases and J gave up 7 bases, with 17 bases separating them. The CDR3 coding sequence is TGTGCCTCGACATACAGGGAAAGCGGGGAGCTGTTTTTT. Its protein is CASTYRESGELFF.